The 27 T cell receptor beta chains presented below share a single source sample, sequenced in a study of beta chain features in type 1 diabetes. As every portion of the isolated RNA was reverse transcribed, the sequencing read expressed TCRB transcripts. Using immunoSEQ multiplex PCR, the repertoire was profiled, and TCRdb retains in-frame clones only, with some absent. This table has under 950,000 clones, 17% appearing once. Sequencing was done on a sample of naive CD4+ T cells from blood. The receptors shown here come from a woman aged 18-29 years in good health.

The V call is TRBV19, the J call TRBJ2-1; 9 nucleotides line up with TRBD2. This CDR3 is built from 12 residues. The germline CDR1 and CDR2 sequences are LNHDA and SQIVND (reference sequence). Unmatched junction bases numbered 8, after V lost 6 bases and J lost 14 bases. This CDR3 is CASRRTSAGKFF. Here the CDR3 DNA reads TGTGCCAGTAGGCGGACTAGCGCAGGGAAGTTCTTC.

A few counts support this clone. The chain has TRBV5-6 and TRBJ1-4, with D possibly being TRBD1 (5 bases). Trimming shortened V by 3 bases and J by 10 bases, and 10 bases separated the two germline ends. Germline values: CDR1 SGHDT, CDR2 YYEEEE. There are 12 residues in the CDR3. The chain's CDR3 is CASSSQGRKLFF. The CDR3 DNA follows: TGTGCCAGCAGCTCTCAGGGTCGAAAACTGTTTTTT.

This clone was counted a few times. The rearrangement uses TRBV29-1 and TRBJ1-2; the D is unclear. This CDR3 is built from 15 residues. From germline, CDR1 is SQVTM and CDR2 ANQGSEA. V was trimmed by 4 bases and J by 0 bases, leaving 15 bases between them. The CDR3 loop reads CSVVGWGEANYGYTF. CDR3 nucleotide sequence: TGCAGCGTTGTTGGGTGGGGAGAGGCTAACTATGGCTACACCTTC.

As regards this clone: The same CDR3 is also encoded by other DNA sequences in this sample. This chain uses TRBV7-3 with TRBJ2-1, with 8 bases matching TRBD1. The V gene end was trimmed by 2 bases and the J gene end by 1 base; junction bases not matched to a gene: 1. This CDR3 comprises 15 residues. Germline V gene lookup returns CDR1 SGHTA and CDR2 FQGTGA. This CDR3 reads CASSLGQGSYNEQFF. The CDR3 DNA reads TGTGCCAGCAGCTTAGGACAGGGATCCTACAATGAGCAGTTCTTC. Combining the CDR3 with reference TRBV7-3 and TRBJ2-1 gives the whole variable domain GAGVSQTPSNKVTEKGKYVELRCDPISGHTALYWYRQSLGQGPEFLIYFQGTGAADDSGLPNDRFFAVRPEGSVSTLKIQRTERGDSAVYLCASSLGQGSYNEQFFGPGTRLTVL.

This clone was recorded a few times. This CDR3 is CASSEYGINIQYF. CDR3 coding DNA: TGTGCCAGCAGTGAATACGGGATAAACATTCAGTACTTC. The V gene is TRBV25-1, the J gene TRBJ2-4; the D gene is possibly TRBD2 (5 bases). This CDR3 region has 13 residues. Per germline, CDR1 MGHDK and CDR2 SYGVNS. Trimming removed 0 bases at V and 6 bases at J, with 6 bases between.

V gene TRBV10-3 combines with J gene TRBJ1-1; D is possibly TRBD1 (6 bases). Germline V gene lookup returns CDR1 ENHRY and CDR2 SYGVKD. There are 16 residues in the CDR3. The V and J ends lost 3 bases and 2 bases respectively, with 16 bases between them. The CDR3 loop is CAISDKRQAFNTEAFF. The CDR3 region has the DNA TGTGCCATCAGTGACAAAAGACAGGCGTTTAACACTGAAGCTTTCTTT.

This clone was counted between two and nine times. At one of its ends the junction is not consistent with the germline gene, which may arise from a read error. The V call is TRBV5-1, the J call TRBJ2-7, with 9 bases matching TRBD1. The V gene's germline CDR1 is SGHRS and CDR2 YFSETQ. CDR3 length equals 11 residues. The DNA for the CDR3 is TGCGCCAGCAGCGCCGGGACAGGGCGACACTTC. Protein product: CASSAGTGRHF.

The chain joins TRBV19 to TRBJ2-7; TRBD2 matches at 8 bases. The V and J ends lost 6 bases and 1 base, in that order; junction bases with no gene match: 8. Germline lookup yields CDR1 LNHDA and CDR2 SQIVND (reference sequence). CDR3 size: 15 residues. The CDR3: CASRREGLPSYEQYF. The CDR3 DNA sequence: TGTGCCAGTAGACGGGAGGGCCTTCCATCCTACGAGCAGTACTTC.

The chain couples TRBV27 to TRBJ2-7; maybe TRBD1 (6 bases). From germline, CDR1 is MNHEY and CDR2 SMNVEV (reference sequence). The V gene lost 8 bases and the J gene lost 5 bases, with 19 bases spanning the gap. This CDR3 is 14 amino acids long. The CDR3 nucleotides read TGTGCCAGCGATCCACAGGGTTTCCGGGACGAGCAGTACTTC. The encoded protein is CASDPQGFRDEQYF.

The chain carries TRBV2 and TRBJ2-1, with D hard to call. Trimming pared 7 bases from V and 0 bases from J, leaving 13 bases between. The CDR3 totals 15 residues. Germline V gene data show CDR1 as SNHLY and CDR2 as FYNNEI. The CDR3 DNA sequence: TGTGCCAGCATTTCCCGGGCATTCTCCTACAATGAGCAGTTCTTC. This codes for CASISRAFSYNEQFF.

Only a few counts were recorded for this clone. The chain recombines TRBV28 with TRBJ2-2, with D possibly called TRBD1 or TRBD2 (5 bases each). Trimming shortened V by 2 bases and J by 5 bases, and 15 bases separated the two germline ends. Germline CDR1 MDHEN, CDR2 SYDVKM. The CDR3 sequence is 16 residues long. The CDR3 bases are TGTGCCAGCAGTTTACTTAGCCCGGGACCTACCGGGGAGCTGTTTTTT. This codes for CASSLLSPGPTGELFF.

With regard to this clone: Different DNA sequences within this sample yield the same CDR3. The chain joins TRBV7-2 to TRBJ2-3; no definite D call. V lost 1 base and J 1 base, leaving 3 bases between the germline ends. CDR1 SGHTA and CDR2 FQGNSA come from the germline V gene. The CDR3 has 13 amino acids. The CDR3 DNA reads TGTGCCAGCAGCTTAGTGGGCACAGATACGCAGTATTTT. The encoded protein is CASSLVGTDTQYF.

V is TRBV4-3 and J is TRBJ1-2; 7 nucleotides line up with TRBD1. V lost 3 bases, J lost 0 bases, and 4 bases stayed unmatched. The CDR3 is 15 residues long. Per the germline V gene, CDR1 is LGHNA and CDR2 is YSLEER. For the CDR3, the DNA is TGCGCCAGCAGCCATTACAGGGGAACTAACTATGGCTACACCTTC. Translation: CASSHYRGTNYGYTF.

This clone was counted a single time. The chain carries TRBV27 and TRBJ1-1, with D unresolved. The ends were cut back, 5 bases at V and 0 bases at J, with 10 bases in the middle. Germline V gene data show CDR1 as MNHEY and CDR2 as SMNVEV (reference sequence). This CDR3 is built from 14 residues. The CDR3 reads CASSPDGLNTEAFF. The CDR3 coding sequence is TGTGCCAGCAGTCCTGACGGCCTGAACACTGAAGCTTTCTTT.

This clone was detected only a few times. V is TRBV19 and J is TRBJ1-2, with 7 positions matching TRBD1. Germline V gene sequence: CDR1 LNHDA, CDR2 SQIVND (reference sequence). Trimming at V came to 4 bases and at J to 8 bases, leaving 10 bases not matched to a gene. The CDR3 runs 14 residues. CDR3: CASSTTGTARGYTF. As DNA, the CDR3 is TGTGCCAGTAGTACAACCGGGACAGCGCGGGGCTACACCTTC.

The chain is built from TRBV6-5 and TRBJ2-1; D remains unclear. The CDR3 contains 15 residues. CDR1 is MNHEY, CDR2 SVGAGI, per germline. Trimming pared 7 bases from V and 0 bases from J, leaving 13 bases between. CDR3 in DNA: TGTGCCAGCATGAGGTGGGGAAACTCCTACAATGAGCAGTTCTTC. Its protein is CASMRWGNSYNEQFF.

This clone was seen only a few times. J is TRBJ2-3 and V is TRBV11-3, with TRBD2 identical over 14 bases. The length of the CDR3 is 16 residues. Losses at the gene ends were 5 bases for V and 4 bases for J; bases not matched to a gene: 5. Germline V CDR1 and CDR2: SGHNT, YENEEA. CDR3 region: CASSIGLAGGADTQYF. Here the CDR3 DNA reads TGTGCCAGCAGCATCGGACTAGCGGGAGGCGCAGATACGCAGTATTTT.

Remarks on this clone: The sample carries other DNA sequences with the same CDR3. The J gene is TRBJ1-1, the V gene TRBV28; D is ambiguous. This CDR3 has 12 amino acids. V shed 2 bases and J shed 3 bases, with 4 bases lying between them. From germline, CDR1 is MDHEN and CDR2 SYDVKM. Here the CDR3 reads CASSLQYTEAFF. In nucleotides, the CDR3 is TGTGCCAGCAGTTTACAGTACACTGAAGCTTTCTTT.

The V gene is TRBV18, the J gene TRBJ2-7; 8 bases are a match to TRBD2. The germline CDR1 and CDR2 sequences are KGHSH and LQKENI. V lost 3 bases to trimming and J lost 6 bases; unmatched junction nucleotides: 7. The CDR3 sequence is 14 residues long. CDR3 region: CASSPGLAGREQYF. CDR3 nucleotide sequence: TGTGCCAGCTCACCGGGCCTAGCGGGCCGCGAGCAGTACTTC.

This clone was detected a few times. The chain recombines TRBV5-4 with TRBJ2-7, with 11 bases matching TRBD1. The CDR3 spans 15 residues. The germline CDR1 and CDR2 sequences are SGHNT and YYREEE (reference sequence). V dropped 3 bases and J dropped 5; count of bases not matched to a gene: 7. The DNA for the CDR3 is TGTGCCAGCAGCTACCTCGGGACAGGGGGAGACGAGCAGTACTTC. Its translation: CASSYLGTGGDEQYF.

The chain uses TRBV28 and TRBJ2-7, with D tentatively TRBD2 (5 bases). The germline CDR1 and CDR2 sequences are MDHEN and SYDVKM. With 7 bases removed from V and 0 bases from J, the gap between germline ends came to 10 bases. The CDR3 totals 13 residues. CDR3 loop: CASTRGSSYEQYF. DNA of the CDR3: TGTGCCAGCACCCGGGGAAGCTCCTACGAGCAGTACTTC.

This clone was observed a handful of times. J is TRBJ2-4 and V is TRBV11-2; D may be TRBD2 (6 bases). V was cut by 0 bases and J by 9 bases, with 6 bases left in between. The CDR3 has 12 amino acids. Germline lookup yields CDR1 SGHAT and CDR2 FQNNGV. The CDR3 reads CASSLEGGIQYF. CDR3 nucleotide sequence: TGTGCCAGCAGCTTAGAGGGGGGCATTCAGTACTTC.

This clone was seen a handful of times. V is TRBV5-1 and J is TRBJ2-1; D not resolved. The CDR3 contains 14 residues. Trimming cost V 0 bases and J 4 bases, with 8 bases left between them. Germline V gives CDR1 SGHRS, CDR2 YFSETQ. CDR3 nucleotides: TGCGCCAGCAGCTTGGGGGCCCTATACAATGAGCAGTTCTTC. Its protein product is CASSLGALYNEQFF.

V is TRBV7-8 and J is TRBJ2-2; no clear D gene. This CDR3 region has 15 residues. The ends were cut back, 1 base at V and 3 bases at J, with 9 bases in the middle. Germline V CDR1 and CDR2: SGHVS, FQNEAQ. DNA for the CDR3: TGTGCCAGCAGCTTAGAGGGCACTTACACCGGGGAGCTGTTTTTT. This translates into CASSLEGTYTGELFF.

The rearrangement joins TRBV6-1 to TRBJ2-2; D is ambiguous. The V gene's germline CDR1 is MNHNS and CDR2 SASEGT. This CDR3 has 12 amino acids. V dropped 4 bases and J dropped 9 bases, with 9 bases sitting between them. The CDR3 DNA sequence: TGTGCCAGCAGTGGAGGCTTGCGGGAGCTGTTTTTT. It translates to CASSGGLRELFF.

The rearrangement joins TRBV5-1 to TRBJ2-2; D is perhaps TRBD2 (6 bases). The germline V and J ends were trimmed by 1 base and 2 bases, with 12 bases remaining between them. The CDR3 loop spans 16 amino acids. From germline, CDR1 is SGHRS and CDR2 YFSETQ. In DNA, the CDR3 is TGCGCCAGCAGCTTGACCGGGAGTTCTAACACCGGGGAGCTGTTTTTT. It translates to CASSLTGSSNTGELFF.

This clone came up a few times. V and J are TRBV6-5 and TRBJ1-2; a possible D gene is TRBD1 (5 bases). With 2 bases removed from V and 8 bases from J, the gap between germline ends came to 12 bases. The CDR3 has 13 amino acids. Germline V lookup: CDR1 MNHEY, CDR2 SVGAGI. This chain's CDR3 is CASSYGAGRGYTF. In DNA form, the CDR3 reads TGTGCCAGCAGTTACGGGGCAGGGAGAGGCTACACCTTC.